This T cell receptor beta chain was found in a study of T cell repertoires in cytomegalovirus infection. This clonotype was detected many times. Its antigen is currently unknown. V was cut by 5 bases and J by 4 bases, with 11 bases left in between. The CDR3 consists of 14 residues. Overall study results and limits: Identification of carriers of CMV plus the relevant HLA was performed using cumulative public TCR beta family frequency.

TCRdb re-analysed the reads in MiXCR, keeping a single row per CDR3 protein. Of about 830,000 distinct CDR3 sequences in the sample, roughly 33% were seen once. The chain employs TRBV12-3 or TRBV12-4 and TRBJ2-2; the D gene is possibly TRBD2 (6 bases). This sample comprised cultured CD8+ T cells from PBMCs, obtained from culture after CMV antigen stimulation. This clonotype originated in a human donor in good health (CMV status not recorded). Some clones in this sample may be carry-over from other donors' samples. The DNA for the CDR3 is TGTGCCAGCAGTCCCGGGACTTTCACCGGGGAGCTGTTTTTT. Translated: CASSPGTFTGELFF.